The sequence of this TCR beta chain was determined in a study of spatial heterogeneity in lung cancer. As to time point: sample taken at primary tumor resection. The authors sequenced whole RNA from tumor, nontumor lung or frozen PBMC without sorting. The donor group consisted of around 66 patients who had untreated, early-stage non-small cell lung cancer. This CDR3 spans 14 amino acids. Germline CDR1 reads SGHAT; CDR2 reads FQNNGV. The germline V and J ends were trimmed by 4 bases and 2 bases, with 12 bases remaining between them. This clonotype was observed many times. The library was prepared for alpha chains; this beta chain is a stray read, so its frequency means little. TCRdb called the 5' RACE reads again in MiXCR, with one record for every CDR3 protein. This table holds around 9,800 distinct CDR3 sequences, roughly 6.3% found once.

The source is a male donor with early-stage non-small cell lung cancer. Sequencing was performed on PBMCs, taken at surgery. V and J are TRBV11-2 and TRBJ2-7; D possibly corresponds to TRBD2 (5 bases). The CDR3 is CASSSGILTYEQYF. CDR3 coding DNA: TGTGCCAGCAGCTCGGGGATCCTCACCTACGAGCAGTACTTC.